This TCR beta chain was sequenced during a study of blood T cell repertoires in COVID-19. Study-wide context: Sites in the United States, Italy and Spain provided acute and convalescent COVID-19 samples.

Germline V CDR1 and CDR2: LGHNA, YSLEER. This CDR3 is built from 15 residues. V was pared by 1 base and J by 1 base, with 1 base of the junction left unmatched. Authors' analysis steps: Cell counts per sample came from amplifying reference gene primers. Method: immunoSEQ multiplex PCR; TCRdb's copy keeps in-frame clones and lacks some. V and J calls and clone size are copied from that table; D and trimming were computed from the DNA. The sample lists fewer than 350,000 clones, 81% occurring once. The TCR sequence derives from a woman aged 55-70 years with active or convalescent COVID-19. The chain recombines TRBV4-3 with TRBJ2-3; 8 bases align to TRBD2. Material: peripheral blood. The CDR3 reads CASSQATSGTDTQYF. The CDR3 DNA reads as TGCGCCAGCAGCCAAGCGACTAGCGGCACAGATACGCAGTATTTT.